This T cell receptor beta chain was profiled in a study of blood T cell repertoires in COVID-19. Across the whole study: In each case, the material was cDNA or gDNA derived from T cells, B-cell-depleted T cells, or PBMCs.

TCRdb keeps only in-frame clones here, not all; method: immunoSEQ multiplex PCR. Among 170,000 or so clones, more than 75% were seen once, and the ten largest hold roughly a sixth. Enrollees, roughly 18 to 89 years old, lived in 24 US areas. In assigning cohorts, the study relied on participant-reported clinical history. Trimming stripped 1 base from V and 1 base from J, with 6 bases between. The CDR3 is 14 residues long. Germline V gene sequence: CDR1 SGHRS, CDR2 YFSETQ. Sequencing was performed on PBMCs or T cells enriched from blood (not recorded which). This sequence was found in a woman aged 50 to 60 who had recovered from COVID-19. V and J are TRBV5-1 and TRBJ2-1; no firm D call. DNA of the CDR3: TGCGCCAGCAGCTTGTACGGTTCCTACAATGAGCAGTTCTTC. It is translated as CASSLYGSYNEQFF.